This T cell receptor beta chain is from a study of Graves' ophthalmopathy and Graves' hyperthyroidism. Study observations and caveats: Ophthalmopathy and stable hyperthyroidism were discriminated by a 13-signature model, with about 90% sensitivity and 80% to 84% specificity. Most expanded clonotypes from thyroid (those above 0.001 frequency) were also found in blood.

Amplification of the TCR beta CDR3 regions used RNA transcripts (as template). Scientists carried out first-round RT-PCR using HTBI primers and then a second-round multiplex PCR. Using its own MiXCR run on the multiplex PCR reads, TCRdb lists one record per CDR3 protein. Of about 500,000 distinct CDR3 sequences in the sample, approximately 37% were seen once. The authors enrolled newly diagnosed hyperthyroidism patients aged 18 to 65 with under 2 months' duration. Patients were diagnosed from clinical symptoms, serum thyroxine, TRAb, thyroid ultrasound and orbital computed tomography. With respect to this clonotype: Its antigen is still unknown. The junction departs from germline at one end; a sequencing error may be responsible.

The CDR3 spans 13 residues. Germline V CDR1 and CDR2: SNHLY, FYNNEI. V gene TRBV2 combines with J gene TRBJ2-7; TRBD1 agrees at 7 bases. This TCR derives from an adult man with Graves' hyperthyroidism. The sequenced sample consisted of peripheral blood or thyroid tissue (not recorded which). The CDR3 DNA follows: TGTGTCGGAGGACAGGTGGGCTTCCACGAGCAGCACTTC. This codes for CVGGQVGFHEQHF.